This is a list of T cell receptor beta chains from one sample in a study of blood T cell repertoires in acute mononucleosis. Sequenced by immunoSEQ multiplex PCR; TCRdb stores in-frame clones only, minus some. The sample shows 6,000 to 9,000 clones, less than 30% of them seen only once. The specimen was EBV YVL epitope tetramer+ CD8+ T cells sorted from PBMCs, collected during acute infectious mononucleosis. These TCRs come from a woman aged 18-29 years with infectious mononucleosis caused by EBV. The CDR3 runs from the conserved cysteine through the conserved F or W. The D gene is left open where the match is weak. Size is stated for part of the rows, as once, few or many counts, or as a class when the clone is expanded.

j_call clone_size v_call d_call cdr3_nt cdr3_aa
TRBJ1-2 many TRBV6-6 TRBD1 TGTGCCAGCAGTCCACAGGGGGGAGATTTCGGCTACACCTTC CASSPQGGDFGYTF
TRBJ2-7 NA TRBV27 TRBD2 TGTGCCAGCAGGCCTGTGGGGGGGGACTACGAGCAGTACTTC CASRPVGGDYEQYF
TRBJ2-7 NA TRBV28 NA TGTGCCAGCAGTTCCGAACCCGGGTCATTTTCCCACGAGCAGTACTTC CASSSEPGSFSHEQYF
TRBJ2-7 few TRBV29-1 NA TGCAGTGCTACCCAACCCCTAGAAAACGAGCAGTACTTC CSATQPLENEQYF
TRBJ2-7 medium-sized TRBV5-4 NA TGTGCCAGCAGGAAAGGAGAAGTGGGTAGTTTCGAGCAGTACTTC CASRKGEVGSFEQYF
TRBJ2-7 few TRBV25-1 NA TGTGCCAGCAGCCTCGCCGGGCCAAGCTCCTACGAGCAGTACTTC CASSLAGPSSYEQYF
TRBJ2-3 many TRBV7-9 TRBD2 TGTGCCAGCAGCTTAGTCATCGCGGGAGCAGGGCACACAGATACGCAGTATTTT CASSLVIAGAGHTDTQYF
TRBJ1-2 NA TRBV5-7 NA TGTGCCAGCGGTCTTAGTCGAAAGACCTATGGCTACACCTTC CASGLSRKTYGYTF
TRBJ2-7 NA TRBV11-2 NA TGTGCCAGCAGCTTGGAGGATGTAGGGCCCTACGAGCAGTACTTC CASSLEDVGPYEQYF
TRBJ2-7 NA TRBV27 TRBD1 TGTGCCAGCAGCCTAGACCCCGGGACAGGGCGGCACGAGCAGTACTTC CASSLDPGTGRHEQYF
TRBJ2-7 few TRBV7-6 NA TGTGCCAGCAGCTCGCCGGGACACTCCTACGAGCAGTACTTC CASSSPGHSYEQYF
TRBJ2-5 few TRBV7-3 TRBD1 TGTGCCAGCAGCTTGGACCTCGGACAGGGTGGAGAGACCCAGTACTTC CASSLDLGQGGETQYF
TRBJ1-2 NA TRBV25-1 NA TGTGCCAGCAGCTTAGTCGCAGGGGACTATGGCTACACCTTC CASSLVAGDYGYTF
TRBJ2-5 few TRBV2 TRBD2 TGTGCCAGCAGTGGGATAGCGGGGGCCCTCTCTAGGACCCAGTACTTC CASSGIAGALSRTQYF
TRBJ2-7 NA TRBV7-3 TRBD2 TGTGCCAGCAGTGTGACGGGGGGGCACTACGAGCAGTACTTC CASSVTGGHYEQYF
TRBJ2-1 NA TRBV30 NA TGTGCCAGTAGTATGCATAATGAGCAGTTCTTC CASSMHNEQFF
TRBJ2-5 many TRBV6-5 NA TGTGCCACCAGTGATTACGGGGAAGAGACCCAGTACTTC CATSDYGEETQYF
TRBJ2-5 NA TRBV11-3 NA TGTGCCAGCACGAGGGAGCTGGCGGGGCAAGAGACCCAGTACTTC CASTRELAGQETQYF
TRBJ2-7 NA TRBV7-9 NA TGCGCCAGCAGCCAAGATCCGCTGGTAACCTACGAGCAGTACTTC CASSQDPLVTYEQYF
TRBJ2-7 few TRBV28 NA TGTGCCAGCAGTGGCTACGGGGATTCCTACGAGCAGTACTTC CASSGYGDSYEQYF
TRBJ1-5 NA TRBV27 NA TGTGCCAGCAGGCAATTGCTAGGGAGCAATCAGCCCCAGCATTTT CASRQLLGSNQPQHF
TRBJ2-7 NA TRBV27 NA TGTGCCAGCAGTTCCGAACCCGGGTCATTTTCCCACGAGCAGTACTTC CASSSEPGSFSHEQYF
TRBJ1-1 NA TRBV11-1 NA TGTGCCAGCAGCTTAGTTGTAGGAAAGAACACTGAAGCTTTCTTT CASSLVVGKNTEAFF
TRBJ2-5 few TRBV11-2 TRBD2 TGTGCCAGCAGCTTACTAGCGGGGGGACCAGAGACCCAGTACTTC CASSLLAGGPETQYF
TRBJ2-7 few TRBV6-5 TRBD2 TGTGCCAGCAGTTTAGCGGGAGGGGGCCACGAGCAGTACTTC CASSLAGGGHEQYF
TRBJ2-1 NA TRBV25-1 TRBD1 TGTGCCAGCAGCATACAGGGGAAAAATGAGCAGTTCTTC CASSIQGKNEQFF
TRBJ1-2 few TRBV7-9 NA TGTGCCAGCAGCTTAGCTCCGAGGTTTGGTTACACCTTC CASSLAPRFGYTF
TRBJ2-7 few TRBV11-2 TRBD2 TGTGCCAGCAGTCCCCTGTCAGCGGGAGGTAAGGAGCAGTACTTC CASSPLSAGGKEQYF
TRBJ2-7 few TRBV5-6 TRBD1 TGTGCCAGCAGCCCCTGGGACAGCCTTTACGAGCAGTACTTC CASSPWDSLYEQYF
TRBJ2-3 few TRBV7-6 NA TGTGCCAGCAGCTTAGCACATCTACCAGATACGCAGTATTTT CASSLAHLPDTQYF
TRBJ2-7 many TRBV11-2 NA TGTGCCAGCAGCATTAGCGGTGAGCAGTACTTC CASSISGEQYF
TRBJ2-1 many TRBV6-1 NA TGTGCCAGCACCCTCGGAGGTTACAATGAGCAGTTCTTC CASTLGGYNEQFF
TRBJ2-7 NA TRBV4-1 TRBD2 TGTGCCAGCAGCCCTAGCGGAAAAGGCCTCTACGAGCAGTACTTC CASSPSGKGLYEQYF
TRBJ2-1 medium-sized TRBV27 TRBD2 TGTGCCAGCAGTCCTTTTGCGAGACTAGCGGGAGCGGGCTCCTACAATGAGCAGTTCTTC CASSPFARLAGAGSYNEQFF
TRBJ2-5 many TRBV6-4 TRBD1 TGTGCCAGCAGGCAGCTTACAGGGGGCGCAGAGACCCAGTACTTC CASRQLTGGAETQYF
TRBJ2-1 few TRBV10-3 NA TGTGCCAGCACCCTCGGAGGTTACAATGAGCAGTTCTTC CASTLGGYNEQFF
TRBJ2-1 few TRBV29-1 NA TGCAGCGTTGGGCAGGCGCAAAACAATGAGCAGTTCTTC CSVGQAQNNEQFF
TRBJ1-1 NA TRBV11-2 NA TGTGCCAGCAGCTCCCTCCTCGAAATGAACACTGAAGCTTTCTTT CASSSLLEMNTEAFF
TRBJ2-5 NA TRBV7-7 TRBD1 TGTGCTAGCAGCTTAGCCCCCGGGACAGGGAGTGGAGAGACCCAGTACTTC CASSLAPGTGSGETQYF
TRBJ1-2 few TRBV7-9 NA TGTGCCAGCAGAAAGGACAGTATACCTAACTATGGCTACACCTTC CASRKDSIPNYGYTF
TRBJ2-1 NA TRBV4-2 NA TGTGCCAGCAGTCCCGACATCGGTTGGGGCGGTGAGCAGTTCTTC CASSPDIGWGGEQFF
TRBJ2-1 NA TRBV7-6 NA TGTGCCAGCAGCTTAAGGGGGTTGGACAGCTACAATGAGCAGTTCTTC CASSLRGLDSYNEQFF
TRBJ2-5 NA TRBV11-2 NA TGTGCCAGCATGATTAAGTTGGCGGGGCAAGAGACCCAGTACTTC CASMIKLAGQETQYF
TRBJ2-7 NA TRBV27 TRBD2 TGTGCCAGCAGCCCCGACCCGGGACTAGCGGGGGGGAAGTACTTC CASSPDPGLAGGKYF
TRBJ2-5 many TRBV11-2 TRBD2 TGTGCCAGCAGCTTACTAGCGGGGAGCCAAGAGACCCAGTACTTC CASSLLAGSQETQYF
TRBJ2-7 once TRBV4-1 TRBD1 TGCGCCAGCGCCGTGGGACAGGACGAGCAGTACTTC CASAVGQDEQYF
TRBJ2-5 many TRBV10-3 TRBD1 TGTGCCAGCACCAAACAGGGGCGAGAGACCCAGTACTTC CASTKQGRETQYF
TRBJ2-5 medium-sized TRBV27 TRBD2 TGTGCCAGCAGTTCCATACTAGCGGATAGGTACCAAGAGACCCAGTACTTC CASSSILADRYQETQYF
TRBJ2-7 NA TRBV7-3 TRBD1 TGTGCCAGCAGCCAAACCCCGACAGGGGCGGACGAGCAGTACTTC CASSQTPTGADEQYF
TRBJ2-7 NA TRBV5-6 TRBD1 TGTGCCAGCAGCCCCCCGGGACAGGGGATCTCCTACGAGCAGTACTTC CASSPPGQGISYEQYF
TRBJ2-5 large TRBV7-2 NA TGTGCCAGCATGAGGGAGTTGGCGGGGCAAGAGACCCAGTACTTC CASMRELAGQETQYF
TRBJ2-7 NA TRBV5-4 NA TGTGCCAGCAGTTTAAGAGGGGGTGGGTACGAGCAGTACTTC CASSLRGGGYEQYF
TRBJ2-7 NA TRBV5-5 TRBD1 TGTGCCAGCAGCCCCCCGGGACAGGGGATCTCCTACGAGCAGTACTTC CASSPPGQGISYEQYF
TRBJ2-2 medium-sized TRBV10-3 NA TGTGCCATCAGTGAGTCATATCCCGGGGGCATTGGCGTGTCCAACACCGGGGAGCTGTTTTTT CAISESYPGGIGVSNTGELFF
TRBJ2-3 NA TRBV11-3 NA TGTGCCAGCAGCACACTCGGTCTTGCAGATACGCAGTACTTT CASSTLGLADTQYF